Listed below are T cell receptor beta chains from one sample, sequenced in a study of blood T cell repertoires in COVID-19. TCRdb's copy holds only in-frame clones and misses some; the assay was immunoSEQ multiplex PCR. In the table there are about 210,000 clones, approximately 88% of which are singletons. The sample consisted of PBMCs or T cells enriched from blood (not recorded which). These receptors originate from a man between 18 and 29 years old with acute COVID-19. CDR3s include the opening cysteine and the closing phenylalanine or tryptophan. The D gene is left open where the match is weak. A clone size is listed for some rows: how often the clone was seen (once, few, many), or a class if it is expanded.

TRBJ2-1	TRBD2	TRBV5-1	.	CASRSIAGGLGEQFF	TGCGCCAGCAGATCGATAGCGGGAGGGCTAGGAGAGCAGTTCTTC
TRBJ1-4	.	TRBV11-3	.	CASSSPGHNEKLFF	TGTGCCAGCAGCTCCCCTGGGCATAATGAAAAACTGTTTTTT
TRBJ2-3	TRBD2	TRBV9	.	CASSLTSGSPDTQYF	TGTGCCAGCAGCTTAACTAGCGGGAGCCCAGATACGCAGTATTTT
TRBJ2-7	TRBD2	TRBV4-3	.	CASSQSPPTSGGTYEQYF	TGCGCCAGCAGCCAATCCCCCCCCACTAGCGGGGGAACCTACGAGCAGTACTTC
TRBJ2-2	TRBD1	TRBV11-3	.	CASSRRDRGFPGELFF	TGTGCCAGCAGCCGCCGGGACAGGGGATTTCCCGGGGAGCTGTTTTTT
TRBJ2-7	TRBD1	TRBV4-1	.	CASSQEGDRGTYEQYF	TGCGCCAGCAGCCAAGAAGGGGACAGGGGGACCTACGAGCAGTACTTC
TRBJ2-1	TRBD2	TRBV9	.	CASSPRGSGSFDNEQFF	TGTGCCAGCAGCCCCCGGGGTAGCGGGAGTTTCGACAATGAGCAGTTCTTC
TRBJ2-7	.	TRBV5-1	.	CASRPSGNAYEQYF	TGCGCCAGCAGGCCTTCGGGGAACGCCTACGAGCAGTACTTC
TRBJ2-7	TRBD1	TRBV5-4	once	CASSPDRGSYEQYF	TGTGCCAGCAGCCCGGACAGGGGCTCCTACGAGCAGTACTTC
TRBJ2-7	TRBD2	TRBV10-3	.	CAISESMTSGINEQYF	TGTGCCATCAGTGAGTCAATGACTAGCGGGATTAACGAGCAGTACTTC
TRBJ2-7	.	TRBV7-2	.	CASSPPGVFPKYF	TGTGCCAGCAGTCCCCCAGGTGTGTTCCCGAAGTACTTC
TRBJ1-2	.	TRBV5-1	once	CASSLNRFSYGYTF	TGCGCCAGCAGCTTGAACAGGTTCTCTTATGGCTACACCTTC
TRBJ1-5	.	TRBV5-8	.	CASSLVVTYNQPQHF	TGTGCCAGCAGCTTGGTGGTTACATACAATCAGCCCCAGCATTTT
TRBJ2-3	TRBD2	TRBV7-2	.	CASSQGTSGRSRGTQYF	TGTGCCAGCAGCCAAGGGACTAGCGGGCGCTCGAGGGGGACGCAGTATTTT